The clone carrying this T cell receptor (beta chain) was seen at least ten times. Germline CDR1 reads ENHRY; CDR2 reads SYGVKD. This CDR3 has 16 residues. Trimming pared 2 bases from V and 3 bases from J, leaving 16 bases between. Each CDR3 protein is one row after TCRdb ran MiXCR on the 5' RACE reads. The data show more than 60,000 distinct CDR3 sequences, with 3% to 4% seen just once and roughly 2% held by the top ten. This record belongs to a study of neurological immune-mediated disorders. Sample: PBMCs. The chain combines TRBV10-3 with TRBJ1-2; tentatively, D is TRBD1 (5 bases). This clonotype was obtained from a woman between 45 and 60 years old with multiple sclerosis. The CDR3 reads CAISESGDGGYYGYTF. The CDR3 DNA sequence: TGTGCCATCAGTGAGAGCGGGGACGGCGGATACTATGGCTACACCTTC.